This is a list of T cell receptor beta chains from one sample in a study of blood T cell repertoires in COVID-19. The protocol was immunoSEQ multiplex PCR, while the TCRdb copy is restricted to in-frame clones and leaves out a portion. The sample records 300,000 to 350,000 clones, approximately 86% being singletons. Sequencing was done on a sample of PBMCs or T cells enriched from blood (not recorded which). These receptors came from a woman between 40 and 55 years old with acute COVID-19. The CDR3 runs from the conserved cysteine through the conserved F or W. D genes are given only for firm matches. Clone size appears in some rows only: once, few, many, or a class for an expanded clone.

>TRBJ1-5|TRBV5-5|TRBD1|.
TGTGCCAGCAGCAGACAGGGGGTGAGCAATCAGCCCCAGCATTTT
CASSRQGVSNQPQHF
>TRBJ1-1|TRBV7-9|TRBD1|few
TGTGCCACACAAAAAAAAAGGGACAGACACACTGAAGCTTTCTTT
CATQKKRDRHTEAFF
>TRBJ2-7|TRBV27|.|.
TGTGCCAGCAGTCCCACTAGAGAGTACGAGCAGTACTTC
CASSPTREYEQYF
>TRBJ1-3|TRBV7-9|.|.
TGTGCCAGCAGCCCACAGGGTACCCGCCACTCTGGAAACACCATATATTTT
CASSPQGTRHSGNTIYF
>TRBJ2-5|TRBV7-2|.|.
TGTGCCAGCAGCCTCTTGTCGGGGGGCGCAGAGACCCAGTACTTC
CASSLLSGGAETQYF
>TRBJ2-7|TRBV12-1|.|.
TGTGCCAGCAGCTTACCATCTACCCAGCGGGAGTACTACGAGCAGTACTTC
CASSLPSTQREYYEQYF
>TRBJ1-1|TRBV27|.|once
TGTGCCAGCAGGAGGACCACAGGGCCGAACACTGAAGCTTTCTTT
CASRRTTGPNTEAFF
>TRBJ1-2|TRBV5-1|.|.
TGCGCCAGCAGCTTGTCCGCTAACTATGGCTACACCTTC
CASSLSANYGYTF
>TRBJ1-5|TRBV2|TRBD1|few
TGTGCCAGCAGGGCGCAACAGGGGAGCAATCAGCCCCAGCATTTT
CASRAQQGSNQPQHF
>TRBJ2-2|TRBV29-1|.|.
TGCAGCGTTGATCTAGCTTTCGGGGAGCTGTTTTTT
CSVDLAFGELFF
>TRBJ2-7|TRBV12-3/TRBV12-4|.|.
TGTGCCAGCAAGGCGGACAAATACTACGAGCAGTACTTC
CASKADKYYEQYF
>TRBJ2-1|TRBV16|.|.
TGTGCCAGCAGCCAAGTAAGAGCTGGCGGGGCCCTCCCTCCTTTCTTC
CASSQVRAGGALPPFF
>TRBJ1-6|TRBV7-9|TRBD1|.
TGTGCCAGCAGCCCCGGGACAGGGGAAGAGCCCCTCCACTTT
CASSPGTGEEPLHF
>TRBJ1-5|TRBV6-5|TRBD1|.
TGTGCCAGCAGCCGGGGGACAGGGAAGAATCAGCCCCAGCATTTT
CASSRGTGKNQPQHF
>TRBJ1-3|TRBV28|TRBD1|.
TGTGCCAGCAGTTTAGGCGGGACAGCCTCTGGAAGCACCATATATTTT
CASSLGGTASGSTIYF
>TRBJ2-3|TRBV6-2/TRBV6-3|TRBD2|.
TGTGCCAGCAGTTACGAGGGGACTAGCATCGCTACGCAGTATTTT
CASSYEGTSIATQYF
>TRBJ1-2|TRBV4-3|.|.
TGCGCCAGCAGCCAAGATAGGGAGCCAGCCTATGGCTACACCTTC
CASSQDREPAYGYTF